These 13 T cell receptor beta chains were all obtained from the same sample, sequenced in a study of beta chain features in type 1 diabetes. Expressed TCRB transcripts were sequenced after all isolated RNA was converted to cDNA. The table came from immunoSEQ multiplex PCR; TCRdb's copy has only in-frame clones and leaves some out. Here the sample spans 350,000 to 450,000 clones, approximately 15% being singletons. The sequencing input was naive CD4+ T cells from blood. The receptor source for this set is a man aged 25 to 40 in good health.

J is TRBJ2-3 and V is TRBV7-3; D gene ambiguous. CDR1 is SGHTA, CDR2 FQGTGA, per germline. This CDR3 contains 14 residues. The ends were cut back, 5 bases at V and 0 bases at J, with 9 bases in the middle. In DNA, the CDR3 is TGTGCCAGCAGCGCTGGCCTCAGCACAGATACGCAGTATTTT. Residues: CASSAGLSTDTQYF.

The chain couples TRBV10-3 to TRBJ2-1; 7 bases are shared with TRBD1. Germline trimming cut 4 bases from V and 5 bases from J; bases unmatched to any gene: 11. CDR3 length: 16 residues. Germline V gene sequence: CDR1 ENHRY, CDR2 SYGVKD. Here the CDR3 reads CAISGERQGKNNEQFF. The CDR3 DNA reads TGTGCCATCAGTGGGGAACGACAGGGTAAGAACAATGAGCAGTTCTTC.

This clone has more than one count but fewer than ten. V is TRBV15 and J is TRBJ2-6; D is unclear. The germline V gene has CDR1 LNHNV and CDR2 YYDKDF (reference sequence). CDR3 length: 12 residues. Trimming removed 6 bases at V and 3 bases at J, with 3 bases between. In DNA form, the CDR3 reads TGTGCCACCAGTTATGGGGCCAACGTCCTGACTTTC. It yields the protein CATSYGANVLTF.

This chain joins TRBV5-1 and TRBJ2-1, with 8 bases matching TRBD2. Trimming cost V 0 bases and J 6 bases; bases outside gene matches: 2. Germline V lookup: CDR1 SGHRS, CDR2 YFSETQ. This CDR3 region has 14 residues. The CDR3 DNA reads TGCGCCAGCAGCTTGGCGGGGACTAGCAATGAGCAGTTCTTC. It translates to CASSLAGTSNEQFF.

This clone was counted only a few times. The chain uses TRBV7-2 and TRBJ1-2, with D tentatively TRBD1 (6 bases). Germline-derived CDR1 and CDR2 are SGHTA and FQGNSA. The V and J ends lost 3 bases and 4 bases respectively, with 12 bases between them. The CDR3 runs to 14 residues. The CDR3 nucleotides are TGTGCCAGCAGCTTCTACAGGGAGTTCTATGGCTACACCTTC. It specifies CASSFYREFYGYTF.

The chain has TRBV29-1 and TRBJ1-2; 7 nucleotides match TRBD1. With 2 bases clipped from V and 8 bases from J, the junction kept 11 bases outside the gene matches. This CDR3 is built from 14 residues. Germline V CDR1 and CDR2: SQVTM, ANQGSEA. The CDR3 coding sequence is TGCAGCGTTGAAAAGACAGGGAGTATAGGGGGCTACACCTTC. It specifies CSVEKTGSIGGYTF. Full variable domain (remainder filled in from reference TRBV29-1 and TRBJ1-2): SAVISQKPSRDICQRGTSLTIQCQVDSQVTMMFWYRQQPGQSLTLIATANQGSEATYESGFVIDKFPISRPNLTFSTLTVSNMSPEDSSIYLCSVEKTGSIGGYTFGSGTRLTVV.

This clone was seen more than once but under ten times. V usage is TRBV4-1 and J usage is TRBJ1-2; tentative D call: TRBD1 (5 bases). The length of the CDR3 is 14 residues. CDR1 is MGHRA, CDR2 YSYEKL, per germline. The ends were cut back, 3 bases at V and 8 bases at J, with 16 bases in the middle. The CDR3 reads CASSQRQIWEGYTF. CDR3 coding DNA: TGCGCCAGCAGCCAGCGACAGATATGGGAAGGCTACACCTTC.

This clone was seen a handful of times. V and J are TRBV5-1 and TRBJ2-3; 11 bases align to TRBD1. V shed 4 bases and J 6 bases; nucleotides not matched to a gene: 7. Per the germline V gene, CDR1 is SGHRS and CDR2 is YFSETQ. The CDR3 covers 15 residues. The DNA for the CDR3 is TGCGCCAGCAGCCCCCGGACAGGGGGCGCGGATACGCAGTATTTT. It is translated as CASSPRTGGADTQYF.

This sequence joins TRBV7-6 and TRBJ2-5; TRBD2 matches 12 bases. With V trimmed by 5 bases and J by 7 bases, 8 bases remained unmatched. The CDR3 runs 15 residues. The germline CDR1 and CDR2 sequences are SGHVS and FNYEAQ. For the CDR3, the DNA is TGTGCCAGCAGCCAGACTAGCGGGAGAGAGGGGACCCAGTACTTC. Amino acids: CASSQTSGREGTQYF.

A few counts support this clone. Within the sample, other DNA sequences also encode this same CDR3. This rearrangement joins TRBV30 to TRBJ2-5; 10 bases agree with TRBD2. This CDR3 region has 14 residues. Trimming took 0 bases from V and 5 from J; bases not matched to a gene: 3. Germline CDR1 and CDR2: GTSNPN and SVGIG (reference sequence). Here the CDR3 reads CAWSVLAGAETQYF. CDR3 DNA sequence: TGTGCCTGGAGTGTGCTAGCGGGAGCCGAGACCCAGTACTTC.

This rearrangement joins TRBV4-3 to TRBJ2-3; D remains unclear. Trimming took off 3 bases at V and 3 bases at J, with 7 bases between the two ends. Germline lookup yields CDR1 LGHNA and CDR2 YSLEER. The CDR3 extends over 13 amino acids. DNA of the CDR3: TGCGCCAGCAGCCACAGTCAAACAGATACGCAGTATTTT. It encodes CASSHSQTDTQYF.

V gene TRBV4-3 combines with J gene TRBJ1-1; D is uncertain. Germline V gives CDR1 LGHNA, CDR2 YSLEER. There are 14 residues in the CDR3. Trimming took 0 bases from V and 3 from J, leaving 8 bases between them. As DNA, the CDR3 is TGCGCCAGCAGCCAAGAGGGAGGACACACTGAAGCTTTCTTT. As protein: CASSQEGGHTEAFF.

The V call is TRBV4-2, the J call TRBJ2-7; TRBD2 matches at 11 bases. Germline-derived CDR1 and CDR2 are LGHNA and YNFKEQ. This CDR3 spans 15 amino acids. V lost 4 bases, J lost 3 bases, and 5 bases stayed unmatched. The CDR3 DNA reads TGTGCCAGCAGCCTAGCGGGGGGGCCAAACTACGAGCAGTACTTC. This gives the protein CASSLAGGPNYEQYF.